The text below deals with one T cell receptor beta chain. These data come from a study of response to subunit inactivated influenza vaccine. TCRdb redid the calling of the RT-PCR reads with MiXCR, one entry per CDR3 protein. This sample carries roughly 700,000 distinct CDR3 sequences, more than 11% of them seen once, and the ten largest clones take less than 7%. CDR3 length: 15 residues. With 4 bases clipped from V and 2 bases from J, the junction kept 8 bases outside the gene matches. The germline gives CDR1 DFQATT, CDR2 SNEGSKA (reference sequence). This TCR derives from a man between 45 and 60 years old who received an inactivated influenza vaccine. Sequencing was performed on PBMCs from blood, taken 14 to 15 days before vaccination. The chain has TRBV20-1 and TRBJ2-3; TRBD2 matches at 8 bases. CDR3 amino acids: CSANGLAGITDTQYF. As DNA, the CDR3 is TGCAGTGCTAATGGTCTAGCGGGCATCACAGATACGCAGTATTTT.